The 29 T cell receptor beta chains given below trace back to one sample, sequenced in a study of blood T cell repertoires in COVID-19. Data came from immunoSEQ multiplex PCR; TCRdb stores just in-frame clones and leaves some out. The sample records about 87,000 clones, approximately 75% being singletons. The sample was peripheral blood. The source of these receptors is a woman in her forties or fifties with acute or convalescent COVID-19.

V gene TRBV6-1 combines with J gene TRBJ1-2; D possibly corresponds to TRBD1 (5 bases). CDR3 length: 17 amino acids. Germline values: CDR1 MNHNS, CDR2 SASEGT. V dropped 0 bases and J dropped 0 bases, with 14 bases sitting between them. The CDR3, as DNA: TGTGCCAGCAGTGAAGCGACGTTTGGGGCCACTAACTATGGCTACACCTTC. Amino acids: CASSEATFGATNYGYTF.

This chain joins TRBV28 and TRBJ1-1; perhaps TRBD1 as D (6 bases). Germline assignment: CDR1 MDHEN and CDR2 SYDVKM. Deletions cut 3 bases from V and 1 base from J, with 15 bases between. This CDR3 spans 16 amino acids. The CDR3, as DNA: TGTGCCAGCAGTTTTGGACAGCTTGGGGGGAACACTGAAGCTTTCTTT. It translates to CASSFGQLGGNTEAFF.

In this sample, this clone turned up a few times. The rearrangement links TRBV5-6 to TRBJ2-3, with 7 bases aligning to TRBD1. This CDR3 region has 16 residues. The germline CDR1 and CDR2 sequences are SGHDT and YYEEEE. Trimming took 1 base from V and 4 from J; bases not matched to a gene: 9. CDR3 bases: TGTGCCAGCAGCTTGTCTGACAGGGCCGGCGCAGATACGCAGTATTTT. It codes for CASSLSDRAGADTQYF. Full variable domain (outside the CDR3, taken from reference TRBV5-6 and TRBJ2-3): DAGVTQSPTHLIKTRGQQVTLRCSPKSGHDTVSWYQQALGQGPQFIFQYYEEEERQRGNFPDRFSGHQFPNYSSELNVNALLLGDSALYLCASSLSDRAGADTQYFGPGTRLTVL.

The chain's CDR3 is CASSYSGQWNTEAFF. CDR3 coding DNA: TGTGCCAGCAGTTACTCGGGACAGTGGAACACTGAAGCTTTCTTT. This sequence joins TRBV6-5 and TRBJ1-1; 7 positions agree with TRBD1. This CDR3 has 15 residues. The V gene's germline CDR1 is MNHEY and CDR2 SVGAGI. V lost 0 bases, J lost 1 base, and 2 bases stayed unmatched.

V usage is TRBV6-1 and J usage is TRBJ2-7, with D unresolved. The CDR3 has 15 residues. Per germline, CDR1 MNHNS and CDR2 SASEGT. Trimming shortened V by 1 base and J by 3 bases, and 13 bases separated the two germline ends. The DNA for the CDR3 is TGTGCCAGCAGTGAAGGAGGAGCAGAGTTCTACGAGCAGTACTTC. This gives the protein CASSEGGAEFYEQYF.

The chain employs TRBV2 and TRBJ1-1; D not certain. V lost 3 bases and J 5 bases, leaving 10 bases between the germline ends. This CDR3 is built from 13 residues. Germline values: CDR1 SNHLY, CDR2 FYNNEI. Here the CDR3 reads CASSDPGRTEAFF. The CDR3 DNA reads TGTGCCAGCAGTGATCCGGGGAGGACTGAAGCTTTCTTT.

The chain recombines TRBV7-3 with TRBJ2-3, with TRBD2 as a possible D gene (6 bases). Germline V lookup: CDR1 SGHTA, CDR2 FQGTGA. CDR3 length equals 14 residues. Trimming cost V 5 bases and J 2 bases, with 11 bases left between them. CDR3 in amino acids: CASSAGLSTDTQYF. The CDR3 DNA reads TGTGCCAGCAGCGCAGGACTATCCACAGATACGCAGTATTTT.

This clone is labeled as medium-sized. This chain uses TRBV5-8 with TRBJ1-6; 7 bases are shared with TRBD1. Germline V CDR1 and CDR2: SGHTS, YDEGEE. The V gene end was trimmed by 4 bases and the J gene end by 7 bases; junction bases not matched to a gene: 5. The CDR3 consists of 14 residues. The CDR3 nucleotides are TGTGCCAGCAGCCCGGACAGGTCAAATTCACCCCTCCACTTT. As protein: CASSPDRSNSPLHF.

The chain employs TRBV5-1 and TRBJ2-7; maybe TRBD1 (5 bases). V lost 8 bases and J 1 base, leaving 10 bases between the germline ends. Germline V gene sequence: CDR1 SGHRS, CDR2 YFSETQ. CDR3 size: 12 residues. For the CDR3, the DNA is TGCGCCAGTGCCAGGGATTCCTACGAGCAGTACTTC. It yields the protein CASARDSYEQYF.

This clone came up once. The genes are TRBV29-1 and TRBJ1-2, with D hard to call. Per germline, CDR1 SQVTM and CDR2 ANQGSEA. The germline V and J ends were trimmed by 4 bases and 8 bases, with 14 bases remaining between them. The CDR3 sequence is 12 residues long. CDR3 bases: TGCAGCGTTGGCCCCGGGTCTCACGGCTACACCTTC. Protein product: CSVGPGSHGYTF.

In this sample, this clone turned up a few times. This chain joins TRBV10-3 and TRBJ1-1; 8 nucleotides agree with TRBD1. Looked up from germline, CDR1 is ENHRY and CDR2 is SYGVKD. The CDR3 has 20 residues. V was pared by 3 bases and J by 0 bases, with 18 bases of the junction left unmatched. Here the CDR3 reads CAISDRTGQFWENLNTEAFF. Here the CDR3 DNA reads TGTGCCATCAGTGACAGGACAGGGCAATTTTGGGAAAACTTGAACACTGAAGCTTTCTTT.

V is TRBV10-3 and J is TRBJ2-5; D is undetermined. The CDR3 consists of 14 residues. V was shortened by 0 bases and J by 3 bases, with 8 bases between the two germline ends. CDR1 and CDR2 (germline): ENHRY, SYGVKD. The CDR3 loop reads CAISESTMEETQYF. As DNA, the CDR3 is TGTGCCATCAGTGAGTCGACAATGGAAGAGACCCAGTACTTC.

This clone occurred a few times. The chain employs TRBV6-5 and TRBJ1-2; D not certain. CDR1 is MNHEY and CDR2 is SVGAGI in the germline V gene. The CDR3 spans 12 residues. The ends were cut back, 7 bases at V and 6 bases at J, with 12 bases in the middle. CDR3 DNA: TGTGCCAGCACAGCACAGAGCCATGGCTACACCTTC. Protein product: CASTAQSHGYTF.

This clone has just one count. CDR3 nucleotide sequence: TGTGCCAGCAGCCCCCCAGGGTCGGGTCAGCCCCAGCATTTT. The encoded protein is CASSPPGSGQPQHF. This chain uses TRBV28 with TRBJ1-5; D is perhaps TRBD1 (5 bases). Trimming removed 6 bases at V and 6 bases at J, with 15 bases between. CDR3 length: 14 residues. Germline V gene data show CDR1 as MDHEN and CDR2 as SYDVKM.

J is TRBJ2-1 and V is TRBV15; the D is unclear. Trimming removed 0 bases at V and 5 bases at J, with 5 bases between. This CDR3 comprises 13 residues. The germline V gene has CDR1 LNHNV and CDR2 YYDKDF (reference sequence). CDR3 sequence: CATSRERNNEQFF. The CDR3 DNA sequence: TGTGCCACCAGCAGAGAGAGGAACAATGAGCAGTTCTTC.

This chain connects TRBV3-1 (or the pseudogene TRBV3-2) to TRBJ1-3, with D unresolved. Per germline, CDR1 LGHDT and CDR2 YNNKEL (reference sequence). V lost 5 bases to trimming and J lost 4 bases, with 6 bases between them. The CDR3 consists of 12 residues. The CDR3 spells CASSFPGNTIYF. The CDR3 DNA reads TGTGCCAGCAGCTTTCCGGGAAACACCATATATTTT.

The V gene is TRBV6-2 or TRBV6-3, the J gene TRBJ2-2, with no clear D. Germline values: CDR1 MNHEY, CDR2 SVGEGT. Trimming removed 4 bases at V and 4 bases at J, with 7 bases between. CDR3 size: 13 residues. CDR3 residues: CASSFTPTGELFF. The CDR3 DNA sequence: TGTGCCAGCAGTTTTACACCCACCGGGGAGCTGTTTTTT.

The genes are TRBV29-1 and TRBJ2-1; 8 bases are a match to TRBD1. The CDR3 runs 15 residues. V lost 1 base to trimming and J lost 2 bases; unmatched junction nucleotides: 4. CDR1 and CDR2 (germline): SQVTM, ANQGSEA. CDR3 loop: CSVEGQQGAYNEQFF. The CDR3 DNA follows: TGCAGCGTTGAAGGACAACAGGGGGCCTACAATGAGCAGTTCTTC.

This rearrangement joins TRBV28 to TRBJ1-2; D unresolved. Germline V lookup: CDR1 MDHEN, CDR2 SYDVKM. This CDR3 is built from 13 residues. V lost 7 bases to trimming and J lost 4 bases, with 13 bases between them. The CDR3 DNA reads as TGTGCCAGCACCTCAGACAAGTTCTATGGCTACACCTTC. Translating gives CASTSDKFYGYTF.

The V and J genes are TRBV19 and TRBJ1-5, with 7 bases matching TRBD1. Germline V gene data show CDR1 as LNHDA and CDR2 as SQIVND (reference sequence). The CDR3 sequence is 19 residues long. After removal of 0 bases from V and 3 bases from J, the junction contained 14 bases not matched to a gene. CDR3 region: CASSIDLETGPRANQPQHF. In DNA form, the CDR3 reads TGTGCCAGTAGTATAGATCTAGAGACAGGGCCTCGGGCCAATCAGCCCCAGCATTTT.

J is TRBJ1-5 and V is TRBV19, with D possibly being TRBD1 (6 bases). Trimming took off 6 bases at V and 2 bases at J, with 14 bases between the two ends. The CDR3 spans 15 residues. Looked up from germline, CDR1 is LNHDA and CDR2 is SQIVND (reference sequence). The DNA for the CDR3 is TGTGCCAGTAGGCCGTTGGGGGCCCGCAATCAGCCCCAGCATTTT. This codes for CASRPLGARNQPQHF.

This clone appeared once. The gene calls are TRBV11-2 and TRBJ1-3, with D possibly TRBD1 on 6 matching bases. Germline CDR1 and CDR2: SGHAT and FQNNGV. The CDR3 is made up of 15 amino acids. Trimming took off 5 bases at V and 4 bases at J, with 15 bases between the two ends. CDR3 DNA sequence: TGTGCCAGCAGCCCGGGACACGCGGCGGGAAACACCATATATTTT. Translating it yields CASSPGHAAGNTIYF.

This chain connects TRBV7-9 to TRBJ2-5; 16 positions agree with TRBD2. V gave up 4 bases and J gave up 5 bases; unmatched junction bases: 7. CDR3 length: 17 residues. Germline V gene sequence: CDR1 SEHNR, CDR2 FQNEAQ (reference sequence). The CDR3: CASSSGTSGGAFETQYF. The DNA for the CDR3 is TGTGCCAGCAGCTCCGGGACTAGCGGGGGGGCTTTCGAGACCCAGTACTTC.

The chain recombines TRBV9 with TRBJ1-2, with 8 bases identical to TRBD1. J was trimmed by 5 bases and V by 3 bases; bases with no gene match: 6. Looked up from germline, CDR1 is SGDLS and CDR2 is YYNGEE. CDR3 length equals 14 residues. CDR3 amino acids: CASSGRQGWYGYTF. DNA for the CDR3: TGTGCCAGCAGCGGACGACAGGGGTGGTATGGCTACACCTTC. Variable domain in full (rest from reference TRBV9 and TRBJ1-2): DSGVTQTPKHLITATGQRVTLRCSPRSGDLSVYWYQQSLDQGLQFLIQYYNGEERAKGNILERFSAQQFPDLHSELNLSSLELGDSALYFCASSGRQGWYGYTFGSGTRLTVV.

J is TRBJ1-5 and V is TRBV15; D remains unclear. Germline V gives CDR1 LNHNV, CDR2 YYDKDF (reference sequence). With 1 base removed from V and 7 bases from J, the gap between germline ends came to 5 bases. This CDR3 contains 12 residues. CDR3 amino acids: CATSRVAQPQHF. As DNA, the CDR3 is TGTGCCACCAGCAGAGTGGCCCAGCCCCAGCATTTT.

This chain uses TRBV15 with TRBJ1-5; unclear D gene. The CDR3 is 13 residues long. V was pared by 5 bases and J by 4 bases, with 9 bases between. Germline loops: CDR1 LNHNV, CDR2 YYDKDF (reference sequence). The CDR3 DNA sequence: TGTGCCACCAGCGGGAGTCGGAATCAGCCCCAGCATTTT. It is translated as CATSGSRNQPQHF.

In its sample, this clone was seen once. This chain uses TRBV4-1 with TRBJ2-6; perhaps TRBD1 as D (5 bases). The V gene lost 0 bases and the J gene lost 0 bases, with 6 bases spanning the gap. Germline assignment: CDR1 MGHRA and CDR2 YSYEKL. The CDR3 extends over 16 amino acids. CDR3 region: CASSQDQGSGANVLTF. The CDR3, as DNA: TGCGCCAGCAGCCAAGATCAGGGCTCTGGGGCCAACGTCCTGACTTTC.

About this clone: The sample contains more than one DNA sequence encoding this CDR3. The chain employs TRBV18 and TRBJ1-1; 9 nucleotides line up with TRBD1. This CDR3 is 15 amino acids long. From germline, CDR1 is KGHSH and CDR2 LQKENI. Germline trimming cut 6 bases from V and 0 bases from J; bases unmatched to any gene: 5. Here the CDR3 reads CASSRQGVVNTEAFF. The DNA for the CDR3 is TGTGCCAGCTCGCGACAGGGGGTAGTGAACACTGAAGCTTTCTTT. The full variable domain, with the rest looked up from reference TRBV18 and TRBJ1-1, is NAGVMQNPRHLVRRRGQEARLRCSPMKGHSHVYWYRQLPEEGLKFMVYLQKENIIDESGMPKERFSAEFPKEGPSILRIQQVVRGDSAAYFCASSRQGVVNTEAFFGQGTRLTVV.

V and J are TRBV27 and TRBJ1-1; the D is unclear. Trimming shortened V by 7 bases and J by 5 bases, and 17 bases separated the two germline ends. Germline CDR1 MNHEY, CDR2 SMNVEV (reference sequence). This CDR3 has 14 amino acids. For the CDR3, the DNA is TGTGCCAGCACCAACCGGGCCGGCGGGACTGAAGCTTTCTTT. This codes for CASTNRAGGTEAFF.